Shown below are 14 T cell receptor beta chains from a single sample sequenced in a study of shared clonotypes between healthy human individuals. TCRdb keeps only in-frame clones here, not all; method: immunoSEQ multiplex PCR. Here the sample spans about 1.1 million clones, more than 75% being singletons. Sample: memory CD4+ T cells from PBMCs. As for subset: CD45RA-negative fraction. Receptor source: a man between 18 and 29 years old in good health. Some clones in this sample may be carry-over from other donors' samples.

The chain combines TRBV28 with TRBJ1-2, with TRBD1 as a possible D gene (6 bases). With 1 base removed from V and 4 bases from J, the gap between germline ends came to 16 bases. Germline V gene sequence: CDR1 MDHEN, CDR2 SYDVKM. The CDR3 runs 16 residues. The CDR3 DNA is TGTGCCAGCAGTTTATTTTCCGGGGGCAACGCCTATGGCTACACCTTC. This codes for CASSLFSGGNAYGYTF.

A remark on this clone: A much bigger clone sits one base away, suggesting this may be a read error. Additional DNA sequences in this sample encode the identical CDR3. The chain combines TRBV7-2 with TRBJ1-1, with no clear D. The CDR3 extends over 13 amino acids. CDR1 and CDR2 (germline): SGHTA, FQGNSA. V lost 3 bases and J 1 base, leaving 6 bases between the germline ends. CDR3 in DNA: TGTGCCAGCAGCTTCTCACAGAACACTGAAGCTTTCTTT. It specifies CASSFSQNTEAFF.

The rearrangement links TRBV7-2 to TRBJ2-4, with D maybe TRBD1 (6 bases). Germline V lookup: CDR1 SGHTA, CDR2 FQGNSA. Trimming pared 2 bases from V and 1 base from J, leaving 6 bases between. The CDR3 is made up of 14 amino acids. CDR3 nucleotides: TGTGCCAGCAGCTTAACAGGGGCCAAAAACATTCAGTACTTC. This gives the protein CASSLTGAKNIQYF. Based on the CDR3 plus reference TRBV7-2 and TRBJ2-4, the full variable domain is GAGVSQSPSNKVTEKGKDVELRCDPISGHTALYWYRQSLGQGLEFLIYFQGNSAPDKSGLPSDRFSAERTGGSVSTLTIQRTQQEDSAVYLCASSLTGAKNIQYFGAGTRLSVL.

This chain links TRBV21-1 with TRBJ2-5; the DNA was not used to check the table's D call, TRBD2. The J call may be in error: the DNA end matches TRBJ2-7 better. TRBV21-1 is designated a pseudogene. The CDR3 sequence is 19 residues long. The CDR3 region is CASSKGAKGAPGPGDEQYF. CDR3 sequence (DNA): TGTGCCAGCAGCAAAGGGGCGAAAGGGGCACCAGGCCCGGGAGACGAGCAGTACTTC.

The chain combines TRBV7-9 with TRBJ2-2; 10 nucleotides match TRBD2. The CDR3 contains 15 residues. Germline CDR1 SEHNR, CDR2 FQNEAQ (reference sequence). V lost 5 bases, J lost 1 base, and 1 base stayed unmatched. The CDR3: CASSPSGRNTGELFF. CDR3 DNA sequence: TGTGCCAGCAGCCCTAGCGGGAGGAACACCGGGGAGCTGTTTTTT.

CDR3: CAISGTLGLGNTIYF. The CDR3 nucleotides read TGTGCCATCAGTGGTACCTTAGGACTTGGAAACACCATATATTTT. The gene calls are TRBV10-3 and TRBJ1-3; no firm D call. Germline CDR1 reads ENHRY; CDR2 reads SYGVKD. V was cut by 4 bases and J by 3 bases, with 13 bases left in between. This CDR3 comprises 15 residues.

This clone appeared once. The chain uses TRBV7-2 and TRBJ2-5; D is ambiguous. The CDR3 is made up of 13 amino acids. The germline V gene encodes CDR1 SGHTA and CDR2 FQGNSA. V was trimmed by 1 base and J by 7 bases, leaving 10 bases between them. CDR3 region: CASSLEGGGTQYF. The DNA of the CDR3 is TGTGCCAGCAGCTTAGAGGGTGGCGGGACCCAGTACTTC.

The V gene is TRBV15, the J gene TRBJ1-1; no clear D gene. CDR1 and CDR2 (germline): LNHNV, YYDKDF (reference sequence). CDR3 length: 14 residues. V was cut by 1 base and J by 0 bases, with 6 bases left in between. Here the CDR3 reads CATSRGGMNTEAFF. CDR3 sequence (DNA): TGTGCCACCAGCAGAGGCGGGATGAACACTGAAGCTTTCTTT.

This chain joins TRBV2 and TRBJ1-2; no firm D call. The germline gives CDR1 SNHLY, CDR2 FYNNEI. The CDR3 is 14 residues long. V gave up 5 bases and J gave up 2 bases, with 12 bases separating them. The CDR3 DNA reads TGTGCCAGCAGTCGTGAGATGGGAAACTATGGCTACACCTTC. Its translation is CASSREMGNYGYTF.

The rearrangement links TRBV4-2 to TRBJ2-6; D may be TRBD1 (6 bases). The germline gives CDR1 LGHNA, CDR2 YNFKEQ. The CDR3 covers 16 residues. V lost 2 bases to trimming and J lost 2 bases, with 10 bases between them. This chain's CDR3 is CASSQRQGTGANVLTF. The CDR3 DNA sequence: TGTGCCAGCAGCCAACGTCAGGGGACTGGGGCCAACGTCCTGACTTTC.

This clone was found a few times. This specimen includes other DNA sequences encoding the same CDR3. The CDR3 DNA sequence: TGTGCCAGCAGTGATAGGGGAGGAGAGACCCAGTACTTC. It is translated as CASSDRGGETQYF. The rearrangement joins TRBV2 to TRBJ2-5; TRBD2 is a possible D gene (6 bases). The V and J ends lost 3 bases and 4 bases respectively, with 9 bases between them. Per the germline V gene, CDR1 is SNHLY and CDR2 is FYNNEI. The CDR3 is 13 residues long.

Worth noting for this clone: This specimen includes other DNA sequences encoding the same CDR3. The J gene is TRBJ2-7, the V gene TRBV18; D unresolved. The CDR3 extends over 12 amino acids. The V end was cut by 1 base, the J end by 1 base, with 2 bases between. Germline V gene sequence: CDR1 KGHSH, CDR2 LQKENI. The CDR3 sequence: CASSPRSYEQYF. CDR3 in DNA: TGTGCCAGCTCACCACGTTCCTACGAGCAGTACTTC.

The chain recombines TRBV7-9 with TRBJ2-1, with 8 bases lining up with TRBD2. J gave up 8 bases and V 6 bases, and 6 bases lay outside the gene matches. Germline CDR1 is SEHNR and CDR2 is FQNEAQ (reference sequence). The CDR3 loop spans 13 amino acids. In DNA form, the CDR3 reads TGTGCCAGCAGAAAAGCGGGAGTCGATGAGCAGTTCTTC. It specifies CASRKAGVDEQFF.

The chain combines TRBV6-1 with TRBJ2-1, with TRBD2 matching 11 bases. V dropped 7 bases and J dropped 3; count of bases not matched to a gene: 5. Germline loops: CDR1 MNHNS, CDR2 SASEGT. The CDR3 consists of 15 residues. CDR3 coding DNA: TGTGCCAGCAAAAGACTAGCGGGACGCTACAATGAGCAGTTCTTC. As protein: CASKRLAGRYNEQFF.